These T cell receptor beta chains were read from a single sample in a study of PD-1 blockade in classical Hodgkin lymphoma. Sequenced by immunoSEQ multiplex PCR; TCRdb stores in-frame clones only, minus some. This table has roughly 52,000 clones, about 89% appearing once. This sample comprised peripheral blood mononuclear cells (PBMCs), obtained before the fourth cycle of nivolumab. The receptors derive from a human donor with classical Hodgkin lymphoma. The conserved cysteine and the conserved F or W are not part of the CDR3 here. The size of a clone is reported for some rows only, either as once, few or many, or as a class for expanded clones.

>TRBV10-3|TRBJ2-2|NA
AITGGGTGELF
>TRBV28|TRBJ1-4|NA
ASSFPLRGTQENEKLF
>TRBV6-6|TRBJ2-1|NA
ASSYRGLAGNEQF
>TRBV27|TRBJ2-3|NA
ASAQWGVTKDTQY
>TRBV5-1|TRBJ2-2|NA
ASSRGGNTGELF
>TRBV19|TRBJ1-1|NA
ASRTHRQGVTEAF
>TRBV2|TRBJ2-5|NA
ASSNDRVGETQY
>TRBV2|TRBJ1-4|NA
ASQQGNWEKLF
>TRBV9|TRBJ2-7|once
ASSVSGGLDEQY
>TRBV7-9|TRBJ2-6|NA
ASSPRQGAGGANVLT
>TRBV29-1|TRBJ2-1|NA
SATSHNEQF
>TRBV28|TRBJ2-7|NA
ASSLSGEPYEQY
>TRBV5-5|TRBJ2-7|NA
ASSVPGRRISYEQY
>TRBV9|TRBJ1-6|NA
ASSVRVYNSPLH
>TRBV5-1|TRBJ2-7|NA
ASSLSPGAFYEQY
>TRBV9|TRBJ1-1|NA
ASGGDTEAF
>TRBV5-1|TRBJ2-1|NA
ASSLQLATGNEQF
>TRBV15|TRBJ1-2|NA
ATSRGGYGPPDDGYT
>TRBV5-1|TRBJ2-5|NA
ASSLAPAGAQETQY
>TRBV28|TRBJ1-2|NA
ASSFGGAGGYT
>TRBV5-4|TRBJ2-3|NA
ASSLGAGGSTDTQY
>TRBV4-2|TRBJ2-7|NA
ASSQGDRGRMYEQY
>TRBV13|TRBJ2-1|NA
ASSLGFGNEQF
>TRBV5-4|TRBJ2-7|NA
ASSLWGQGLYEQY
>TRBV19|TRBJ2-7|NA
ASSFQYEQY
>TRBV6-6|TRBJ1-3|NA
ASSHLQGSRNTIY
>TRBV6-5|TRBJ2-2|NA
ASSYGENTGELF
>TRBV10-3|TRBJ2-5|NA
AISIAGAGGRETQY
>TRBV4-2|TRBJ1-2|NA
ASSQKGWDGYT
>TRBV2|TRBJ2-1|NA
ASSETPMTYNEQF
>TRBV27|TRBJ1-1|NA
ASSSQTGGAEAF
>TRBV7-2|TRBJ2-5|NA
ASSRSSAGETQY
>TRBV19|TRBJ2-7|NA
ASQGQGAWEQY
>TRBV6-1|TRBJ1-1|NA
ASSEARVAEAF
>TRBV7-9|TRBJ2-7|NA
ASSLSAVSYEQY
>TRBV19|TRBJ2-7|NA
ASSQPGGRSSYEQY
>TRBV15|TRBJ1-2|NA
ATSGGSSGFNYGYT
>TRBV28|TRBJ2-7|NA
ASSWTGTYEQY
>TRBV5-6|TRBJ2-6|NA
ASSLGTGSGGANVLT
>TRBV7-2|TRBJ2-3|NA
ASDVSGGAGDTQY
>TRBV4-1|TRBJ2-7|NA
ASSQDPSGRALEQY
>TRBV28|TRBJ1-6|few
ASSHSYNSPLH
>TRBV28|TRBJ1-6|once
ATLTGSRGDNSPLH
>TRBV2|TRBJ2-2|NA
ASQPGPNTGELF
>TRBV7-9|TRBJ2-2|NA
ASSFGPAANTGELF
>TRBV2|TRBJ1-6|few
ASRTPGRTNSPLH
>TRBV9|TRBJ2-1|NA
ASSVEMADEQF
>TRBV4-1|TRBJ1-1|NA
ASSQDMDTEAF
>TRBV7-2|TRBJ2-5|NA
ASSYPRRGNQETQY
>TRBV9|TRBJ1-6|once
ASSVRGYNSPLH
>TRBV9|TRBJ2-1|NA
ASSVEGGVSYNEQF
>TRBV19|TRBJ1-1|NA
ASSMDWGRNTEAF
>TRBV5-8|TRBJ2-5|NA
ASSRTGTRDSETQY
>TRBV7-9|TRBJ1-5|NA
ASSSGQGALNQPQH